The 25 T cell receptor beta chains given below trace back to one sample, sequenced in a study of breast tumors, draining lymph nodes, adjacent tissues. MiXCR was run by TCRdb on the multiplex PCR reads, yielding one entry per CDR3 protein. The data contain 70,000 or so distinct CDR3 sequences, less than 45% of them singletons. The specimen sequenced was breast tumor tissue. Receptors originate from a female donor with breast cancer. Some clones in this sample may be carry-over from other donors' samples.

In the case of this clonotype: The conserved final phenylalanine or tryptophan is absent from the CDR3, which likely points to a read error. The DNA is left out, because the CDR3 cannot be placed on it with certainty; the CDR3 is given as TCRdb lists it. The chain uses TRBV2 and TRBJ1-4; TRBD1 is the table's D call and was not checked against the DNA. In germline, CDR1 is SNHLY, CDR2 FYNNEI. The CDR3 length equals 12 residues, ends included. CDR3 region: CASSGWGPKMLD.

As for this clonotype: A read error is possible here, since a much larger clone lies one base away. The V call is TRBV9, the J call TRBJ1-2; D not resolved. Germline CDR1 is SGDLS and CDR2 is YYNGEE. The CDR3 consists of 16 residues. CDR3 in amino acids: CASSPTPGRGPYAYTF. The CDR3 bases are TGTGCCAGCAGCCCCACCCCAGGACGGGGTCCGTATGCCTACACCTTC.

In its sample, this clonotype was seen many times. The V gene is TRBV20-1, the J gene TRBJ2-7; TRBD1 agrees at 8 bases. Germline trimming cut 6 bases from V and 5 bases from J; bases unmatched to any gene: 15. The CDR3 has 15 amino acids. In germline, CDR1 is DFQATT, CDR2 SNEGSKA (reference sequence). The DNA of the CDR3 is TGCAGTGCAGACAAGCCGGGACAGGCGGTACACGAGCAGTACTTC. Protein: CSADKPGQAVHEQYF.

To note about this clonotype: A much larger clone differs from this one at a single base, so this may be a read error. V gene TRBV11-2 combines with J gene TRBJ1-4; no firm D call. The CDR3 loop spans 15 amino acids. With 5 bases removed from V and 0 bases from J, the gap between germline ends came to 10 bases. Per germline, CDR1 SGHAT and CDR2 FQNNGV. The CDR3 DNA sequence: TGTGCCAGCAGCCAAGGGTGGGCAACTAATGAAAAACTGTTTTTT. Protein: CASSQGWATNEKLFF.

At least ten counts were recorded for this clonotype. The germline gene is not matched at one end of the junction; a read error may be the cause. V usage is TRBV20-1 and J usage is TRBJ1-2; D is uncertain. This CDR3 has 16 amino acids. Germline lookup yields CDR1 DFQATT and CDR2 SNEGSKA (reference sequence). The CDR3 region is CSAQDRGRFRGSSLGF. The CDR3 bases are TGCAGTGCCCAAGACCGTGGAAGGTTTCGAGGCTCCTCATTAGGCTTC.

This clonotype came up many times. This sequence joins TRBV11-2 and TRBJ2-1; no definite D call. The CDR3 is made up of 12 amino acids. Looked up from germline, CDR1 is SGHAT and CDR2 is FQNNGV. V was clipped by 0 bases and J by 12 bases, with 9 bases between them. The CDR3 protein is CASSLDRGGQFF. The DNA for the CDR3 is TGTGCCAGCAGCTTAGATCGTGGTGGGCAGTTCTTC.

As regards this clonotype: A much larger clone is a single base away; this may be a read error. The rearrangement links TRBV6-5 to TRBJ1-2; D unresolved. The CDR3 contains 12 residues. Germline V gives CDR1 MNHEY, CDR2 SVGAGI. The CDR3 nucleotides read TGTGCCAGCAGTCACTCGGGTAATGGCTACACCTTC. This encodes CASSHSGNGYTF.

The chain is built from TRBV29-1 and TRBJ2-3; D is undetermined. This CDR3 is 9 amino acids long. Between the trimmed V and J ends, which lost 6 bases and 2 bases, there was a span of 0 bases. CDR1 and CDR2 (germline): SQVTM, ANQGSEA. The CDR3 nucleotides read TGCAGCGTCACAGATACGCAGTATTTT. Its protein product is CSVTDTQYF.

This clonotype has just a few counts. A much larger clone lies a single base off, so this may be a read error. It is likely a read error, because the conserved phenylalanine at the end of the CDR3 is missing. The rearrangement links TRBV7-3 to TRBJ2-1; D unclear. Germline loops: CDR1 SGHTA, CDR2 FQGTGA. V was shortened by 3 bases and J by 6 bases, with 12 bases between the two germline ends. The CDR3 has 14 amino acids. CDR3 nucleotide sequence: TGTGCCAGCAGCTTCGCAGGTGGGTCCAATGAGCAGTTCCTC. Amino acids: CASSFAGGSNEQFL.

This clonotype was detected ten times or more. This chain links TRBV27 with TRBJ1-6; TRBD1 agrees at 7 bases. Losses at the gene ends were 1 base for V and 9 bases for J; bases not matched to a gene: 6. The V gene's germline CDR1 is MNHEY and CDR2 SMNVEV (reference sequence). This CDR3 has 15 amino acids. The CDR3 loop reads CASSLYGTVGSPLHF. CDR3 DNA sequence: TGTGCCAGCAGTTTATATGGGACAGTGGGTTCACCCCTCCACTTT.

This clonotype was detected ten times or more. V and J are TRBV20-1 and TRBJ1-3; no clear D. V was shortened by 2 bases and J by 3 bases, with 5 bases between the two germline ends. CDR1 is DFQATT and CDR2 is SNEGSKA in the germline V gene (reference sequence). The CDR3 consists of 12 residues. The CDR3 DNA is TGCAGTGCTAGATGGAGTGGAAACACCATATATTTT. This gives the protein CSARWSGNTIYF.

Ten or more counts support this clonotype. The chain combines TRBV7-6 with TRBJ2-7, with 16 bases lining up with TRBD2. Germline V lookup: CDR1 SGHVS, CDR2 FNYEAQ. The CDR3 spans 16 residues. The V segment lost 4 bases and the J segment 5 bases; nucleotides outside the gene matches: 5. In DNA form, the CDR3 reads TGTGCCAGCAGCTCGGGACTAGCGGGAGGGCCCCACGAGCAGTACTTC. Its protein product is CASSSGLAGGPHEQYF.

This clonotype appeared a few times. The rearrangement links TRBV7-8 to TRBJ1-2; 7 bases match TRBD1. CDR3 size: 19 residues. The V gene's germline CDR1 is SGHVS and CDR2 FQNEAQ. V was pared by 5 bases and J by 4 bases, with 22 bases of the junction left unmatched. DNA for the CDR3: TGTGCCAGCAGCCCCCTGGCCCCGGGACAGTCCAGGATCCCCTATGGCTACACCTTC. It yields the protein CASSPLAPGQSRIPYGYTF.

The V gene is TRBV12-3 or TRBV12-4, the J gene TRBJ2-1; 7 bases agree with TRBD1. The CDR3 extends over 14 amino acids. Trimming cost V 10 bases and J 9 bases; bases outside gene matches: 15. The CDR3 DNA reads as TGTGCCACCACGGGACAGCTTTTATCCAGTGAGCAGTTCTTC. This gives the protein CATTGQLLSSEQFF.

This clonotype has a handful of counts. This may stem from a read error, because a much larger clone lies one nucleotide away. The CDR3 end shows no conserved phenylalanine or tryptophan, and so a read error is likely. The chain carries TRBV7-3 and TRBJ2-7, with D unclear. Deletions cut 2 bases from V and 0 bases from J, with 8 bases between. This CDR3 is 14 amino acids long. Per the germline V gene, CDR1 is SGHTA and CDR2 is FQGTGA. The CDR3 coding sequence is TGTGCCAGCAGCTTAGGGCCTACCTCCTACGAGCAGTACCTC. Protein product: CASSLGPTSYEQYL.

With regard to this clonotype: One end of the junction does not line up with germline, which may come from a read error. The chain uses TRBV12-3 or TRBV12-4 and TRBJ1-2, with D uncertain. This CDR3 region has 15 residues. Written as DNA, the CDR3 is TGTGCCGGCAGTTCCCACCGGGATAGCGACTATGGCTACACCTTC. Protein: CAGSSHRDSDYGYTF.

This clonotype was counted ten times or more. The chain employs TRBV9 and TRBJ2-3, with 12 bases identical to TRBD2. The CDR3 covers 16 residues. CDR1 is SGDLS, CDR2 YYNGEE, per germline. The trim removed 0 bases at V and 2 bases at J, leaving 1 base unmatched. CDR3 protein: CASSVGLAGVTDTQYF. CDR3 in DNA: TGTGCCAGCAGCGTAGGACTAGCGGGAGTCACAGATACGCAGTATTTT.

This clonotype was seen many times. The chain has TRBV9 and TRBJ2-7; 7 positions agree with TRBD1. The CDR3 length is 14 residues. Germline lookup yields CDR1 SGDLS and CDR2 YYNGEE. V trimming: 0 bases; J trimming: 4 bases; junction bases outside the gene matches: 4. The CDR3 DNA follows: TGTGCCAGCAGCGTAGGAGACAGGGATTACGAGCAGTACTTC. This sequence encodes CASSVGDRDYEQYF.

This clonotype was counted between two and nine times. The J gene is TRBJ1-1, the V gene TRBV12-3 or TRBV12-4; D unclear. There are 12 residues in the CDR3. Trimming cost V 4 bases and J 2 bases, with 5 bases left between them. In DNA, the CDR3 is TGTGCCAGCAGTTCTAGAAACACTGAAGCTTTCTTT. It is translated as CASSSRNTEAFF.

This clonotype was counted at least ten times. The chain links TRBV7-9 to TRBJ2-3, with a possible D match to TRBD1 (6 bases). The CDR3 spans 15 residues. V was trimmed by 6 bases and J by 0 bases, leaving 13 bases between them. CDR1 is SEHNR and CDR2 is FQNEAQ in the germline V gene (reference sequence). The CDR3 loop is CASRKQGLSTDTQYF. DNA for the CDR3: TGTGCCAGCAGAAAACAGGGCCTAAGCACAGATACGCAGTATTTT.

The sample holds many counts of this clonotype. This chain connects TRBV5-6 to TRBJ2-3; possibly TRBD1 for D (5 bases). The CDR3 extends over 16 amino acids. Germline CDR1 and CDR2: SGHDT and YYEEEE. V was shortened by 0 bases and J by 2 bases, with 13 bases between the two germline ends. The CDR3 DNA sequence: TGTGCCAGCAGCTTGGGGTCAGACAGATTCACAGATACGCAGTATTTT. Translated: CASSLGSDRFTDTQYF.

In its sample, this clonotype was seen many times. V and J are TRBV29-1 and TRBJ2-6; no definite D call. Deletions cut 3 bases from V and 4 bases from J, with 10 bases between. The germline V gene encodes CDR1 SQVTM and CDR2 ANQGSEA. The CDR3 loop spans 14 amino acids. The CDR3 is CSVEMVTGANVLTF. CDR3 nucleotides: TGCAGCGTTGAGATGGTGACCGGGGCCAACGTCCTGACTTTC.

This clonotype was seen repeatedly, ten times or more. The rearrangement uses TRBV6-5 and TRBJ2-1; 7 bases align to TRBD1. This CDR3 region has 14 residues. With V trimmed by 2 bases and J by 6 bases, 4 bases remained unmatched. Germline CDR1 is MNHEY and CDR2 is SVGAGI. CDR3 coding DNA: TGTGCCAGCAGTTACGTTCCAGGGGGCAATGAGCAGTTCTTC. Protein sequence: CASSYVPGGNEQFF.

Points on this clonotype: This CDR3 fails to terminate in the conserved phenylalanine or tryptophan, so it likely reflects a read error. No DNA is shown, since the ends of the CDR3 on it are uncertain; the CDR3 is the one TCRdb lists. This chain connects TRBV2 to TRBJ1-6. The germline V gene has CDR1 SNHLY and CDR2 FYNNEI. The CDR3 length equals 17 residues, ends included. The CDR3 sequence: CASSEGGEGTGNSPLQS.

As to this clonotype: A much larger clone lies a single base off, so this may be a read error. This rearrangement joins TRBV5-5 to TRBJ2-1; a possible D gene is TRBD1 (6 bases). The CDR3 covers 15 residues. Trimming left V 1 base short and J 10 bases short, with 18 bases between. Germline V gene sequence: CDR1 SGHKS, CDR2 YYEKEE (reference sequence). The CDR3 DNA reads TGTGCCAGCAGCTTGAGGGACACACGTTATGTGGAGCAGTTCTTC. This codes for CASSLRDTRYVEQFF.